This T cell receptor (beta chain) was profiled in a study of blood T cells in healthy people across ages. Background on the study: When template switching was applied, about one barcoded beta molecule was captured per two T cells.

Study-wide findings and caveats: More naive CD4+ cells and higher diversity marked long-lived donors relative to aged donors. Bulk PBMC profiling left naive and antigen-experienced comparisons inconclusive.

The V and J ends lost 6 bases and 4 bases, in that order; junction bases with no gene match: 11. CDR1 and CDR2 (germline): MDHEN, SYDVKM. CDR3 size: 16 residues. A remark on this clonotype: Its antigen is unknown.

It was with a sample-barcoded 5' primer and a J-beta primer mix that a second PCR of roughly 6 to 12 cycles was run. Tagging of each cDNA molecule was performed by a template-switch adaptor with 12 random nucleotides. Using its own MiXCR run on the 5' RACE reads, TCRdb lists one record per CDR3 protein. The repertoire holds 600,000 or so distinct CDR3 sequences, with roughly 21% as singletons. The chain joins TRBV28 to TRBJ1-5; TRBD1 matches at 8 bases. The clonotype comes from a man aged 70-80 years in good health. The sequenced sample was blood. For the CDR3, the DNA is TGTGCCAGCAGCCTCGCCACAGGGGGTCGGAATCAGCCCCAGCATTTT. This encodes CASSLATGGRNQPQHF.